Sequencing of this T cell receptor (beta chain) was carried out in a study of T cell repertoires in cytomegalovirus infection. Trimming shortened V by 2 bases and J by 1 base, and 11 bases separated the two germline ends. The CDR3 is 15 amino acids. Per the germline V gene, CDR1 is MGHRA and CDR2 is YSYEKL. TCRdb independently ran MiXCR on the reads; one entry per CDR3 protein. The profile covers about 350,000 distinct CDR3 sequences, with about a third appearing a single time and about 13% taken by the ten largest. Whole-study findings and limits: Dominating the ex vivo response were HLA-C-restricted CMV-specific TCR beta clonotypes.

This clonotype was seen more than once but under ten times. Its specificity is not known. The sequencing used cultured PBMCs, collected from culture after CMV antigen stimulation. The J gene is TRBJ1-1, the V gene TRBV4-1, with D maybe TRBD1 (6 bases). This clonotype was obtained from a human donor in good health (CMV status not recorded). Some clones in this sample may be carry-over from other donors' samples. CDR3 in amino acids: CASSQRGTPNTEAFF. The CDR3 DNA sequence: TGCGCCAGCAGCCAAAGGGGGACCCCGAACACTGAAGCTTTCTTT.